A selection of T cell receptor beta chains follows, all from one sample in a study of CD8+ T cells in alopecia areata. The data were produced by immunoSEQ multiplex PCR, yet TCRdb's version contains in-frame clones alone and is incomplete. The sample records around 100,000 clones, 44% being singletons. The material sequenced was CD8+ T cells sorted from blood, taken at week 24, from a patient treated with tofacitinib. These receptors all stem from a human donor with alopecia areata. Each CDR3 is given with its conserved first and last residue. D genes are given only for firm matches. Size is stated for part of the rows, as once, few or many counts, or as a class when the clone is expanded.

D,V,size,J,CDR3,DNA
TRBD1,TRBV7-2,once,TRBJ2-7,CASSLVGQAYEQYF,TGTGCCAGCAGCTTAGTGGGACAGGCCTACGAGCAGTACTTC
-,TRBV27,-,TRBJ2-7,CASRPYGTPYEQYF,TGTGCCAGCAGACCTTACGGGACCCCCTACGAGCAGTACTTC
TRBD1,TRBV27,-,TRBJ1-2,CASRLTGEGYGYTF,TGTGCCAGCCGGCTTACAGGGGAGGGCTATGGCTACACCTTC
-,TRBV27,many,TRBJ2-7,CASTDRLDTYF,TGTGCCAGCACCGACCGACTAGATACGTACTTC
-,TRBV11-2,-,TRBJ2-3,CASSLFAGLTDTQYF,TGTGCCAGCAGCTTATTTGCGGGGCTCACAGATACGCAGTATTTT
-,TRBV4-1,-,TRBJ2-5,CASSQAPRETQYF,TGCGCCAGCAGCCAAGCCCCCCGGGAGACCCAGTACTTC
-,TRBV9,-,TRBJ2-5,CASSDWYQETQYF,TGTGCCAGCAGCGATTGGTACCAAGAGACCCAGTACTTC
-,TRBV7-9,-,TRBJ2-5,CASSSPGRGRLEETQYF,TGTGCCAGCAGCTCCCCCGGGAGGGGGCGGTTAGAAGAGACCCAGTACTTC
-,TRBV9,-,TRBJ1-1,CASSPQEGRAFF,TGTGCCAGCAGCCCCCAGGAAGGGAGAGCTTTCTTT
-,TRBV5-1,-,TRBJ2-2,CASRPGSRDGGELFF,TGCGCCAGCAGGCCGGGATCCCGCGATGGCGGGGAGCTGTTTTTT
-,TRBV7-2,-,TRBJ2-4,CASSLSRVPAKNIQYF,TGTGCCAGCAGCTTATCAAGGGTGCCAGCCAAAAACATTCAGTACTTC
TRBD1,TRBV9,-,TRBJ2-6,CASSVPGGATGANVLTF,TGTGCCAGCAGCGTTCCAGGGGGCGCGACTGGGGCCAACGTCCTGACTTTC
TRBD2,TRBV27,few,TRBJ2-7,CASSLSQRGPYEQYF,TGTGCCAGCAGTTTATCTCAGCGGGGCCCCTACGAGCAGTACTTC
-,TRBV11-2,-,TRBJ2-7,CASSLGTTYEQYF,TGTGCCAGCAGCTTAGGGACAACGTACGAGCAGTACTTC
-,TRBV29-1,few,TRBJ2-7,CSVEYEYEQYF,TGCAGCGTTGAGTACGAATACGAGCAGTACTTC
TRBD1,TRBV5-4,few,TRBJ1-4,CASSARDRGTNEKLFF,TGTGCCAGCAGCGCCCGGGACAGGGGAACTAATGAAAAACTGTTTTTT
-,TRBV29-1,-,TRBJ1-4,CSVLEGPSVNEKLFF,TGCAGCGTCCTAGAGGGGCCCTCAGTCAATGAAAAACTGTTTTTT
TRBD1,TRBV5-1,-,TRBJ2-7,CASSATGASYEQYF,TGCGCCAGCAGCGCGACAGGGGCGTCCTACGAGCAGTACTTC
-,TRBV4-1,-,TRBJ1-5,CASSQDERQPQHF,TGCGCCAGCAGCCAAGATGAGCGTCAGCCCCAGCATTTT
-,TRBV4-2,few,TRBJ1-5,CASSQAKDNQPQHF,TGTGCCAGCAGCCAAGCGAAAGACAATCAGCCCCAGCATTTT
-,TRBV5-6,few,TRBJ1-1,CASSLPGLLSFANTEAFF,TGTGCCAGCAGCTTACCCGGTTTGTTGTCATTCGCGAACACTGAAGCTTTCTTT
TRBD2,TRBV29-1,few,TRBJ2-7,CSVAGGNDRSSYEQYF,TGCAGCGTGGCGGGAGGGAATGACAGGAGCTCCTACGAGCAGTACTTC
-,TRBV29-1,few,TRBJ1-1,CSVELSFGDAEAFF,TGCAGCGTTGAGCTATCCTTTGGAGACGCTGAAGCTTTCTTT
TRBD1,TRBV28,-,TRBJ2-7,CASSLTGTVRWEQYF,TGTGCCAGCAGTTTAACCGGGACAGTAAGGTGGGAGCAGTACTTC
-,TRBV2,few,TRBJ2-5,CAWAAGQQETQYF,TGTGCCTGGGCGGCGGGACAGCAAGAGACCCAGTACTTC
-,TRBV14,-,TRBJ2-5,CASSQKGGRGETQYF,TGTGCCAGCAGCCAGAAGGGAGGAAGAGGGGAGACCCAGTACTTC
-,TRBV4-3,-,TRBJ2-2,CASSHAGELFF,TGCGCCAGCAGCCACGCCGGGGAGCTGTTTTTT
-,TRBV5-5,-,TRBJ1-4,CASSLPATNEKLFF,TGTGCCAGCAGCTTGCCCGCAACTAATGAAAAACTGTTTTTT
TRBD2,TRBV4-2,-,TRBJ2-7,CASSQTPAGGPYEQYF,TGTGCCAGCAGCCAGACACCAGCGGGAGGGCCCTACGAGCAGTACTTC
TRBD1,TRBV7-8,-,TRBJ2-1,CASSFRDSSYNEQFF,TGTGCCAGCAGTTTCAGGGACAGCTCCTACAATGAGCAGTTCTTC
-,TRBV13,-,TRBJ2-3,CASSFAGEGGADTQYF,TGTGCCAGCAGCTTTGCAGGAGAGGGCGGGGCAGATACGCAGTATTTT
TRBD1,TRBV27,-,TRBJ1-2,CASSYRGQGSGYTF,TGTGCCAGCAGTTACCGCGGACAGGGGAGCGGCTACACCTTC
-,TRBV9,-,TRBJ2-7,CASSVGGTNYEQYF,TGTGCCAGCAGCGTAGGCGGAACGAACTACGAGCAGTACTTC
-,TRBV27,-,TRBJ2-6,CASSPYYSGANVLTF,TGTGCCAGCAGCCCATACTACTCTGGGGCCAACGTCCTGACTTTC
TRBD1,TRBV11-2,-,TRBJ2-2,CASSPSGGYTGELFF,TGTGCCAGCAGCCCGTCAGGGGGCTACACCGGGGAGCTGTTTTTT
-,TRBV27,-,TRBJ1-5,CASSLSVAPNQPQHF,TGTGCCAGCAGTTTATCGGTCGCCCCCAATCAGCCCCAGCATTTT
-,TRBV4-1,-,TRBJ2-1,CASSQGAYNEQFF,TGCGCCAGCAGCCAAGGGGCCTACAATGAGCAGTTCTTC
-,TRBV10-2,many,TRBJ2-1,CASSGDGQFF,TGCGCCAGCAGTGGGGACGGGCAGTTCTTC
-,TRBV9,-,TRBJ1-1,CASSVGGRTEAFF,TGTGCCAGCAGCGTAGGGGGAAGGACTGAAGCTTTCTTT
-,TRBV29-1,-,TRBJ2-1,CSVERELDNEQFF,TGCAGCGTTGAAAGGGAACTTGACAATGAGCAGTTCTTC
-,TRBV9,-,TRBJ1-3,CASGSGNTIYF,TGTGCCAGCGGATCGGGGAACACCATATATTTT
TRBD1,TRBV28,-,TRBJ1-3,CASSSFGEGAIGNTIYF,TGTGCCAGCAGCTCTTTCGGTGAGGGGGCAATCGGAAACACCATATATTTT
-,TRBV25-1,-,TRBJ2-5,CASSAEPGQETQYF,TGTGCCAGCAGTGCAGAACCGGGACAAGAGACCCAGTACTTC
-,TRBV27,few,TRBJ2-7,CASSFGGPGSEQYF,TGTGCCAGCAGTTTTGGGGGGCCGGGGTCCGAGCAGTACTTC
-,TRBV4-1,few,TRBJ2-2,CASSQISLNTGELFF,TGCGCCAGCAGCCAGATAAGTTTGAACACCGGGGAGCTGTTTTTT
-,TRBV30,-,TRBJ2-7,CAWNVVGNSYEQYF,TGTGCCTGGAACGTCGTGGGAAACTCCTACGAGCAGTACTTC
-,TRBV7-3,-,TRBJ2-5,CASSIPGRREKTQYF,TGTGCCAGCAGCATCCCGGGCCGCCGGGAGAAGACCCAGTACTTC
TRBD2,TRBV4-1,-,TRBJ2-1,CASSPRGASGRGEQFF,TGCGCCAGCAGCCCTCGGGGGGCTAGCGGGAGGGGCGAGCAGTTCTTC
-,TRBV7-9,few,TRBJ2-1,CASRVTSNEQFF,TGTGCCAGCAGGGTGACTAGCAATGAGCAGTTCTTC
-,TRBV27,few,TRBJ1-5,CASSPTSGRGNQPQHF,TGTGCCAGCAGTCCGACGTCCGGGCGGGGCAATCAGCCCCAGCATTTT
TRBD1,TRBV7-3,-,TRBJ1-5,CASRPQGAHQPQHF,TGTGCCAGCAGGCCACAGGGGGCGCATCAGCCCCAGCATTTT
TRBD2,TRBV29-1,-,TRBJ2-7,CSVVYGTTTYEQYF,TGCAGCGTTGTTTACGGGACTACCACCTACGAGCAGTACTTC
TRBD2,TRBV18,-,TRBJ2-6,CASSPQTSGTFSGANVLTF,TGTGCCAGCTCACCACAGACTAGCGGGACGTTCTCTGGGGCCAACGTCCTGACTTTC
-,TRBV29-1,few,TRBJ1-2,CSGWRGGSHGYTF,TGCAGCGGTTGGAGGGGAGGCAGTCATGGCTACACCTTC